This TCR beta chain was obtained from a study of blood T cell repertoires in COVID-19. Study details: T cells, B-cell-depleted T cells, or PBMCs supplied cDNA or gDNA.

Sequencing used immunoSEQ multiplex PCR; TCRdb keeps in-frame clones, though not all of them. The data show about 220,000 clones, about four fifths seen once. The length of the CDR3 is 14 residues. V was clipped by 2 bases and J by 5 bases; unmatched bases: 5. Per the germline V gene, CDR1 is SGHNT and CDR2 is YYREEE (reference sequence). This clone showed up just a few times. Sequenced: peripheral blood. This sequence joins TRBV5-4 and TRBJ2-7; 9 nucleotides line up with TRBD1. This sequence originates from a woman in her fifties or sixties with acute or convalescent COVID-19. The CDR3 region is CASSLQGAGNEQYF. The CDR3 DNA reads TGTGCCAGCAGCTTACAGGGGGCGGGGAACGAGCAGTACTTC.